The T cell receptor beta chain described here comes from a study of blood T cells in healthy people across ages. The CDR3 runs to 17 residues. Germline V gives CDR1 PRHDT, CDR2 FYEKMQ (reference sequence). V lost 5 bases and J lost 7; bases outside the gene matches: 13. A sample-barcoded 5' primer and a J-beta primer mix were used in a second PCR of about 7 to 12 cycles. Tags on each cDNA molecule came from a template-switch adaptor with 12 random nucleotides. From the 5' RACE reads, TCRdb called clonotypes with MiXCR, one entry per CDR3 protein. The sample has fewer than 2 million distinct CDR3 sequences, about 39% seen once; the top ten hold 20% to 25%. Study findings and constraints: Age showed a roughly linear inverse relationship with TCR beta diversity per million T cells.

Only a few counts were recorded for this clonotype. The antigen remains unidentified. The chain couples TRBV13 to TRBJ2-1; 11 bases fit TRBD1. The sample comprised blood. The receptor was isolated from a human donor in good health. The CDR3 loop is CASSPRAGTGGWNEQFF. The CDR3 bases are TGTGCCAGCAGCCCCCGAGCGGGGACAGGGGGTTGGAATGAGCAGTTCTTC.